This note documents a single TCR beta chain sequence. Its antigen specificity is not known. No much larger clonotype is one base removed from it; base qualities were not supplied. Collaborating institutions collected whole blood in K2EDTA tubes following their own protocols. For TCRbeta analysis, collaborator samples were shipped as frozen whole blood, as isolated PBMCs, or as DNA extracted from either sample type. TCRbeta CDR3 regions were amplified from genomic DNA by means of the immunoSEQ Assay, a bias-controlled multiplex PCR. The published analysis was carried out like this. Nucleated cell counts per sample were estimated from amplification of reference gene primers within the assay. To quantify the absolute abundance of each unique TCRbeta CDR3 rearrangement, sequence reads were collapsed and filtered. For each sample, productive Simpson clonality was calculated by taking the square root of Simpson's diversity index across productive rearrangements. In TCRdb, the immuneACCESS table is reduced to in-frame sequences with V and J assigned. These tables do not hold every clone; where another copy was compared, an unresolved V gene accounts for under half, and the others remain unexplained. V, J and clone size were drawn from that table, and D and trimming were deduced from the DNA. The sample table holds more than 150,000 clones, of which around 86% were seen once. Of the sample, roughly 6.1% falls within the top ten clones.

This sample is part of a study of blood T cell repertoires in COVID-19 (dated by TCRdb to the early 2020s). Looking at the study overall: Samples from collaborators originated in the United States, Italy and Spain and spanned both the acute and convalescent phases of COVID-19. The repertoires were released in a freely available public database intended as a resource for research on the immune response to SARS-CoV-2. The samples were drawn from two sources: the first 160 participants of the ongoing ImmuneRACE study, and over 1,000 subjects contributed by 6 global collaborators. Where available, HLA class I and class II types were taken from metadata supplied by the sample provider and were not determined by assay-based typing. Subjects who had been exposed to COVID-19, were actively infected with it, or had recovered from it provided the deeply sampled blood TCRbeta repertoires that made up the dataset. Nearly every sample came with metadata listing a de-identified subject ID, COVID-19 status, age in years and sex. The prospective study material was composed of cDNA or gDNA derived from T cells, B-cell-depleted T cells, or PBMCs.

Results the study describes overall, beyond this receptor: How much clinical and demographic metadata was included differed by source and by participant, and the metadata was provided uncurated.

Sequenced input: peripheral blood. This sequence was found in a woman aged 40 to 50 with acute or convalescent COVID-19.

The DNA sequence reads TGTGCCAGCGGTGTCCCGGGTGCAGATACGCAGTATTTT. Translation gives CASGVPGADTQYF. The chain links TRBV27 with TRBJ2-3; no D gene can be assigned with confidence. According to the germline V gene (reference sequence), CDR1 reads MNHEY and CDR2 reads SMNVEV. Measured from the cysteine to the phenylalanine, the CDR3 is 13 residues long. CDR3 DNA only is kept here, 39 bases in frame from base 1. V loses 8 bases, J loses 4 bases, and the germline ends lie 13 bases apart.